This T cell receptor (beta chain) is from a study of CD4 T cell repertoires in COVID-19 (dated by TCRdb to the early 2020s). Background for the entire study: For cross-reactivity analysis, CFSE-low cells were expanded with IL-2 for around 10 days and were then relabeled and restimulated with spike proteins from other coronaviruses. In three recovered individuals, the researchers analyzed the TCR Vbeta repertoire of SARS-CoV-2-reactive T cells at the subset level. The study characterized naturally processed CD4+ T cell responses to SARS-CoV-2 spike and nucleoprotein in COVID-19-recovered individuals, using TCR Vbeta sequencing to assess clonal composition. What the work shows at the level of the full study, not this receptor alone: Consistent with cross-reactivity, between about 7 and 27% of SARS-CoV-2 clonotypes also showed up in secondary cultures stimulated with SARS-CoV and/or HKU1 spike. Several of the most expanded SARS-CoV-2-reactive clonotypes were found to be shared between two or all three memory subsets, suggesting intraclonal diversification.

The time point label here, explained by the study, means: sample from a COVID-19-recovered individual after infection. The donors were patients who had recovered from mild-to-severe COVID-19. Memory T cell samples that were not cultured were sequenced immediately after ex vivo isolation. CD4+ total memory, central memory, effector memory and circulating T follicular helper cells were isolated from peripheral blood mononuclear cells. The CDR3 has 15 amino acids, counting the end cysteine and phenylalanine. Just the 45-base CDR3 DNA is kept, in frame starting at base 1. From V the trimming removes 0 bases and from J it removes 4 bases, while the gene matches leave 2 bases of the junction unaccounted for. CDR1 is given as MGHRA and CDR2 as YSYEKL, both from the germline V gene. The library relied on the immunoSEQ multiplex PCR assay. Concerning the study's data processing: To quantify how much the repertoires of different subsets overlapped, the Chao-Jaccard similarity index was used along with counts of shared clonotypes. Sourced from immuneACCESS, this table was stored by TCRdb with only in-frame sequences that have V and J called. A share of the clones is absent; for the studies checked, an unresolved V gene accounts for under half, and the remainder has no known explanation. Clonal size and the V and J genes are those of that table, whereas D and trimming came from the DNA. In this sample the table shows about 75,000 clones, approximately 83% of which occur a single time. Of the sample, around 0.59% is held by the ten largest clones.

This clone occurred once. Its antigen is still unknown. Base qualities are not provided; no much larger clone lies one nucleotide away. The sequence links TRBV4-1 to TRBJ1-4; TRBD1 aligns with 7 central bases. The sequence derives from a human donor who had COVID-19. The specimen was CD4+ T cells from peripheral blood, collected after recovery from COVID-19. The DNA sequence follows: TGCGCCAGCAGCCAAGACTGGGACAGTAATGAAAAACTGTTTTTT. Translated, this gives CASSQDWDSNEKLFF.